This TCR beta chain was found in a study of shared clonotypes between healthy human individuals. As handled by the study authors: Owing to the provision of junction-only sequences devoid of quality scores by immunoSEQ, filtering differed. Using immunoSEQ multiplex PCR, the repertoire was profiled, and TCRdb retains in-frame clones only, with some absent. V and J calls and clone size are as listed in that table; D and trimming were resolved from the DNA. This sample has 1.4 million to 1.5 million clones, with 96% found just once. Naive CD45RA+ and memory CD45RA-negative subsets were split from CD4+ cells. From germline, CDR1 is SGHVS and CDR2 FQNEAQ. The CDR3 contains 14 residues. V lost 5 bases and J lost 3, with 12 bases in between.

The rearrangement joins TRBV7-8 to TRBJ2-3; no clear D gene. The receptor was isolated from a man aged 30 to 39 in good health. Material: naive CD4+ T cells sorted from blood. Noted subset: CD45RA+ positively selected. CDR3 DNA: TGTGCCAGCAGCCGAACAATTAGTACAGATACGCAGTATTTT. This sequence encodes CASSRTISTDTQYF.